What follows is one T cell receptor (beta chain) and its context. Healthy bone marrow donors made up the donor group. The data stem from a study of cytomegalovirus exposure and HLA in healthy donors. It was with 60 Vbeta and 13 Jbeta primers that the PCR ran. This table comes from immunoSEQ multiplex PCR, and its TCRdb copy is limited to in-frame clones, with some not included. The sample has about 160,000 clones, 65% to 90% seen once. CDR1 and CDR2 (germline): MNHNS, SASEGT. V shed 3 bases and J 15 bases; nucleotides not matched to a gene: 16. This CDR3 is built from 15 residues. The sequenced material came from PBMCs. This TCR came from a woman in her late teens or twenties in good health and CMV-seronegative. The chain couples TRBV6-1 to TRBJ1-4, with 7 bases that match TRBD1. The CDR3 is CASSEKGRGSVKVFF. The CDR3 DNA reads TGTGCCAGCAGTGAGAAGGGCAGGGGGTCAGTCAAGGTGTTTTTT.